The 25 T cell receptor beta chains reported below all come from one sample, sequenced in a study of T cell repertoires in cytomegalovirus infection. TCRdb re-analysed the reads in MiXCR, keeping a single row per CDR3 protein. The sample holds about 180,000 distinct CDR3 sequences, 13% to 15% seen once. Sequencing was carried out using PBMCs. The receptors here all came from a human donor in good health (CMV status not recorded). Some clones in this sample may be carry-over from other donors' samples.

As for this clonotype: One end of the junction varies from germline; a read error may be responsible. The CDR3 sequence is CASSPLRGSSGIPHF. The CDR3 DNA reads TGTGCCAGCAGCCCGTTGAGAGGGTCTAGCGGGATACCCCACTTC. The V and J genes are TRBV11-2 and TRBJ2-5, with 9 bases lining up with TRBD2. The length of the CDR3 is 15 residues. In germline, CDR1 is SGHAT, CDR2 FQNNGV.

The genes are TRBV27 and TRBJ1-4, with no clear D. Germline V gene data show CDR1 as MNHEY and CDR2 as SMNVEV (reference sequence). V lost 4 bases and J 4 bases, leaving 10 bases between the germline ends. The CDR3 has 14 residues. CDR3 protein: CASSSTPFNEKLFF. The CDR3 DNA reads TGTGCCAGCAGTTCGACCCCCTTTAATGAAAAACTGTTTTTT. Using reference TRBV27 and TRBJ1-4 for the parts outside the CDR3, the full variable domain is EAQVTQNPRYLITVTGKKLTVTCSQNMNHEYMSWYRQDPGLGLRQIYYSMNVEVTDKGDVPEGYKVSRKEKRNFPLILESPSPNQTSLYFCASSSTPFNEKLFFGSGTQLSVL.

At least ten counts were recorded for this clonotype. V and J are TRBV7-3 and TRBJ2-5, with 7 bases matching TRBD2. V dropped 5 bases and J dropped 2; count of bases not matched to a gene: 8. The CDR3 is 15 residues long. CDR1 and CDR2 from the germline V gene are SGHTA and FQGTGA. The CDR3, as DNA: TGTGCCAGCAGCCGGTCTAGCGGCCTACAAGAGACCCAGTACTTC. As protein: CASSRSSGLQETQYF.

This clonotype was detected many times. The CDR3 nucleotides are TGTGCCAGCAGTTACCCTCAGGGTTCCGACACCGGGGAGCTGTTTTTT. Translation gives CASSYPQGSDTGELFF. The rearrangement links TRBV6-6 to TRBJ2-2; D might be TRBD1 (5 bases). V was clipped by 2 bases and J by 3 bases, with 13 bases between them. Germline values: CDR1 MNHNY, CDR2 SVGAGI (reference sequence). The CDR3 is made up of 16 amino acids.

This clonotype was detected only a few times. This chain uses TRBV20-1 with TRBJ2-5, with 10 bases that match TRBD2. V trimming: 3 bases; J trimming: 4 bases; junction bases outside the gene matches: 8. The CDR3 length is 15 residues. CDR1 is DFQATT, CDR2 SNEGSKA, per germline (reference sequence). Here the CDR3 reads CSASVASGSPETQYF. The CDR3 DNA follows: TGCAGTGCTAGCGTGGCTAGCGGGAGCCCAGAGACCCAGTACTTC.

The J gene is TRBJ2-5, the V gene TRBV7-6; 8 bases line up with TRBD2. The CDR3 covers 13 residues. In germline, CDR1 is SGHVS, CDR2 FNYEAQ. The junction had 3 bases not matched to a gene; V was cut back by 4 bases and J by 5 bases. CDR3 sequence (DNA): TGTGCCAGCAGCTCAAGCGGGGGCGAGACCCAGTACTTC. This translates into CASSSSGGETQYF.

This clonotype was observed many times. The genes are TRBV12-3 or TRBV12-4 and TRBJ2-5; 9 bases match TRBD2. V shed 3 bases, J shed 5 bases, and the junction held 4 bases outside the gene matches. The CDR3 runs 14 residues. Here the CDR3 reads CASSFAGGPETQYF. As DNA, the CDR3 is TGTGCCAGCAGTTTCGCGGGGGGGCCGGAGACCCAGTACTTC.

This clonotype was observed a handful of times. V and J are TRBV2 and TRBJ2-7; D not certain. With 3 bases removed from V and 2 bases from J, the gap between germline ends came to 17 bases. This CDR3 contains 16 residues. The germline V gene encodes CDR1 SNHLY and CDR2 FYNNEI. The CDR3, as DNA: TGTGCCAGCAGTGAGCTCCTTGTCCCCGCCGCCTACGAGCAGTACTTC. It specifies CASSELLVPAAYEQYF.

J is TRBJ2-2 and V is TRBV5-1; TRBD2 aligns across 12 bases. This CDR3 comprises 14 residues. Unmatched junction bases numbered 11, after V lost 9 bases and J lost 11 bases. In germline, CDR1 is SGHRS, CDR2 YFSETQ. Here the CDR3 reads CAIRRLAGDSELFF. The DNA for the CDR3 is TGCGCCATCCGGAGACTAGCGGGAGATTCCGAGCTGTTTTTT.

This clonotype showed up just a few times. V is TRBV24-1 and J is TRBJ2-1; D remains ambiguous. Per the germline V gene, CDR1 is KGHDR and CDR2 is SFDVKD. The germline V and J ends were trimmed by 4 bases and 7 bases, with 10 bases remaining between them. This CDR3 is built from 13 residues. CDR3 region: CATSEVKRNEQFF. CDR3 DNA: TGTGCCACCAGTGAGGTAAAGAGAAATGAGCAGTTCTTC.

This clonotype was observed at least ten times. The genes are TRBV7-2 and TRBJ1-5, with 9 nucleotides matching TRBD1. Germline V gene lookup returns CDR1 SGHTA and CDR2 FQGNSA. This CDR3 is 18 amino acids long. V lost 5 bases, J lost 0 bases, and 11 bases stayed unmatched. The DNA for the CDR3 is TGTGCCAGCAGCACCCGGGGACAGGGTCGTGTTAGCAATCAGCCCCAGCATTTT. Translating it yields CASSTRGQGRVSNQPQHF. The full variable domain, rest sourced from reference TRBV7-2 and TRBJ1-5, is GAGVSQSPSNKVTEKGKDVELRCDPISGHTALYWYRQSLGQGLEFLIYFQGNSAPDKSGLPSDRFSAERTGGSVSTLTIQRTQQEDSAVYLCASSTRGQGRVSNQPQHFGDGTRLSIL.

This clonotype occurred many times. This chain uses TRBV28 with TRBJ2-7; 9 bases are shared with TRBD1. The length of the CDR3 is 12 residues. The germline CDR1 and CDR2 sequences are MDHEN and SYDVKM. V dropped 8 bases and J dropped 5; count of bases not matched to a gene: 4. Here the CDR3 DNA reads TGTGCCAGCCGGGACAGGGTCGACGAGCAGTACTTC. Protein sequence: CASRDRVDEQYF. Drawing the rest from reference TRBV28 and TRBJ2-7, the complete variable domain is DVKVTQSSRYLVKRTGEKVFLECVQDMDHENMFWYRQDPGLGLRLIYFSYDVKMKEKGDIPEGYSVSREKKERFSLILESASTNQTSMYLCASRDRVDEQYFGPGTRLTVT.

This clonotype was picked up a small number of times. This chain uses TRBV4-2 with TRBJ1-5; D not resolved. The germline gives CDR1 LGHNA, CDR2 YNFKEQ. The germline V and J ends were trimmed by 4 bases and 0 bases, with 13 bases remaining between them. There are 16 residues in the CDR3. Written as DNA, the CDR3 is TGTGCCAGCAGCCTAAGGAAGGGCGGTAGCAATCAGCCCCAGCATTTT. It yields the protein CASSLRKGGSNQPQHF.

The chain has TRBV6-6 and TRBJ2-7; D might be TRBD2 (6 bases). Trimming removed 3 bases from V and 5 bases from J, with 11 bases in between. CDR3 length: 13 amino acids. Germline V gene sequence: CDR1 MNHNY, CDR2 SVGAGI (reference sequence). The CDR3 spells CASSYGTPNEQYF. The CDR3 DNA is TGTGCCAGCAGTTATGGGACTCCCAACGAGCAGTACTTC.

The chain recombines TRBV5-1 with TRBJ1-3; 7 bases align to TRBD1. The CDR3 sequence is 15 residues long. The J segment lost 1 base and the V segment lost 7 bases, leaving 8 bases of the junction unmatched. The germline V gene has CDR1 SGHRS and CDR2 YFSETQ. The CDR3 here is CASQENRGSGNTIYF. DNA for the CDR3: TGCGCCAGCCAAGAGAACAGGGGTTCTGGAAACACCATATATTTT.

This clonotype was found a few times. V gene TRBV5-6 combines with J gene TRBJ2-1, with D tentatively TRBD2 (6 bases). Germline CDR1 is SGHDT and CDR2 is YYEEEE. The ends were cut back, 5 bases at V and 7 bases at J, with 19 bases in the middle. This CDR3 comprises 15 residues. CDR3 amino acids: CASSFGGRGWNEQFF. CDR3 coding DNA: TGTGCCAGCAGTTTTGGTGGGCGGGGCTGGAATGAGCAGTTCTTC.

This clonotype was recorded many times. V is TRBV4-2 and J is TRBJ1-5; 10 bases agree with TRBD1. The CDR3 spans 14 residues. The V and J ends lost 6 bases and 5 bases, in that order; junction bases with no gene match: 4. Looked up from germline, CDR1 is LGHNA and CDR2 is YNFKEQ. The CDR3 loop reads CASSETGGHQPQHF. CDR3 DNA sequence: TGTGCCAGCAGTGAGACAGGGGGCCATCAGCCCCAGCATTTT.

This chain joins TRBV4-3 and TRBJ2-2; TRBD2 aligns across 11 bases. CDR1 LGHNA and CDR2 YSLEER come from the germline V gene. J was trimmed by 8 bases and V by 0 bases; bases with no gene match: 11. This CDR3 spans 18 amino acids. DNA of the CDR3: TGCGCCAGCAGCCAAGATGGGGCCCAACTAGCGGGAGTAGGGGAGCTGTTTTTT. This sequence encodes CASSQDGAQLAGVGELFF.

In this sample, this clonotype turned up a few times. CDR3 loop: CASTSWLAGTDTQYF. The CDR3 coding sequence is TGTGCCAGCACCTCGTGGCTAGCGGGCACAGATACGCAGTATTTT. This chain uses TRBV7-6 with TRBJ2-3; 7 bases are shared with TRBD2. The germline gives CDR1 SGHVS, CDR2 FNYEAQ. V gave up 7 bases and J gave up 1 base; unmatched junction bases: 8. The CDR3 totals 15 residues.

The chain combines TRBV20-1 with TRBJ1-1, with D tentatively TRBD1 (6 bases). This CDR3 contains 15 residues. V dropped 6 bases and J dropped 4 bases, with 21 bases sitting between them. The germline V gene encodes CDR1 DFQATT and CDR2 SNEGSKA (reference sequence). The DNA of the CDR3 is TGCAGTGCCCGGATACAGGGAGGGTTGGGCACTGAAGCTTTCTTT. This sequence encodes CSARIQGGLGTEAFF.

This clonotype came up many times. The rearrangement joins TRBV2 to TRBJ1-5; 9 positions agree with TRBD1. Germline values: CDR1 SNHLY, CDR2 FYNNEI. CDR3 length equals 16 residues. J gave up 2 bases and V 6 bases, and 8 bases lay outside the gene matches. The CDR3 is CASRGTGGWGNQPQHF. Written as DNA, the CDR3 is TGTGCCAGCAGGGGTACAGGGGGCTGGGGCAATCAGCCCCAGCATTTT.

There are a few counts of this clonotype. The CDR3 coding sequence is TGCAGCGTTACTAGTCTCTGGGGCGGGGAGCTGTTTTTT. Translated, it gives CSVTSLWGGELFF. V gene TRBV29-1 combines with J gene TRBJ2-2, with D possibly matching TRBD2 (5 bases). The CDR3 spans 13 residues. Looked up from germline, CDR1 is SQVTM and CDR2 is ANQGSEA. The V end lost 5 bases, the J end lost 7 bases, and 14 bases lay between the germline ends.

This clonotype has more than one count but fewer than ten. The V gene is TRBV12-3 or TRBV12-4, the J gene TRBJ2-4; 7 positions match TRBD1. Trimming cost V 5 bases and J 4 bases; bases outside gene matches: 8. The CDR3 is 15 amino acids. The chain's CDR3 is CASSPPQGTKNIQYF. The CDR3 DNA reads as TGTGCCAGCAGTCCCCCACAGGGGACGAAAAACATTCAGTACTTC.

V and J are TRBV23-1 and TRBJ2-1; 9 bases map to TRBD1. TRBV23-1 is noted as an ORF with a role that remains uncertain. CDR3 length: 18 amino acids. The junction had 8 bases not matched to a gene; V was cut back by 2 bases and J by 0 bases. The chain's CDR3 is CASSQAPPDRGSYNEQFF. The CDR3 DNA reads TGCGCCAGCAGTCAAGCCCCCCCGGACAGGGGCTCCTACAATGAGCAGTTCTTC.

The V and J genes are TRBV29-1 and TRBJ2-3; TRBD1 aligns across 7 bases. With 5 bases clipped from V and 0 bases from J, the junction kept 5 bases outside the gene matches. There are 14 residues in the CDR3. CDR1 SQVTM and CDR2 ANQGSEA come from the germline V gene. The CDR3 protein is CSVSGGQSTDTQYF. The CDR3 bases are TGCAGCGTTAGTGGGGGACAGAGCACAGATACGCAGTATTTT.